This T cell receptor beta chain was captured by sequencing in a study of T cell responses to AZD1222 COVID-19 vaccine. Produced via immunoSEQ multiplex PCR; TCRdb's table is partial and in-frame only. The repertoire holds about 150,000 clones, with around 90% as singletons. Findings and caveats of the study: Nearly half of the spike-specific TCRs reportedly recognize variant regions that carry no mutations.

Germline lookup yields CDR1 LGHNA and CDR2 YNFKEQ. V was pared by 1 base and J by 5 bases, with 14 bases between. The CDR3 has 15 amino acids. Concerning this clone itself: What it binds is unknown.

The V call is TRBV4-2, the J call TRBJ2-5; the D gene is possibly TRBD2 (6 bases). Source: peripheral blood, taken on day 0 of AZD1222 vaccination. The sequence came from an adult in good health. CDR3: CASSQVGGWEETQYF. Written as DNA, the CDR3 is TGTGCCAGCAGCCAAGTGGGGGGTTGGGAGGAGACCCAGTACTTC.